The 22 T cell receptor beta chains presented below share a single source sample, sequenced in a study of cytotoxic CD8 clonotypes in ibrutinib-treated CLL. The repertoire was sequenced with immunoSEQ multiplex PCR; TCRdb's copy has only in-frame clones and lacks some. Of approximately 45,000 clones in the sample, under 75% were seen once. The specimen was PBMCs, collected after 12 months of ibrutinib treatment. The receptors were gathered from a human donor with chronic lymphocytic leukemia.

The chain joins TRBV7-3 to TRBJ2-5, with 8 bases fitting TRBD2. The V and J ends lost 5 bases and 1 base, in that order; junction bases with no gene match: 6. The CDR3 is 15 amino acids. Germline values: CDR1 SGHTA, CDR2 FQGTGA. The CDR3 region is CASSRGGLPQETQYF. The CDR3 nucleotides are TGTGCCAGCAGCCGGGGGGGACTACCCCAAGAGACCCAGTACTTC.

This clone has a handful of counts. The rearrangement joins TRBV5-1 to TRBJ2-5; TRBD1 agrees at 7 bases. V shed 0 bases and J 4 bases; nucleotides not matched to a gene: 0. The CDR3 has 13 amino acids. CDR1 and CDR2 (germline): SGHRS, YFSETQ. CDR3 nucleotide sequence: TGCGCCAGCAGCTTGGGACAGGGAGAGACCCAGTACTTC. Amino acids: CASSLGQGETQYF.

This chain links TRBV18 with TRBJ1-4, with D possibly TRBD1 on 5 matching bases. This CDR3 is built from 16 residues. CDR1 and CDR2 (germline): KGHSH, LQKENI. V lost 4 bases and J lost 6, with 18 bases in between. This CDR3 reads CASSLRATMEDEKLFF. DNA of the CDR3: TGTGCCAGCTCACTCAGGGCTACAATGGAGGATGAAAAACTGTTTTTT.

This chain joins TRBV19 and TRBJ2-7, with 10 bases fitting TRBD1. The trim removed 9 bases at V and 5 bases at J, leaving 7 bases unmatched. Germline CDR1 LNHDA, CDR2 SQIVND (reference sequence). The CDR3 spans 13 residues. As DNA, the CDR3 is TGTGCCAGCAACACAGGACAGGGGGACGAGCAGTACTTC. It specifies CASNTGQGDEQYF.

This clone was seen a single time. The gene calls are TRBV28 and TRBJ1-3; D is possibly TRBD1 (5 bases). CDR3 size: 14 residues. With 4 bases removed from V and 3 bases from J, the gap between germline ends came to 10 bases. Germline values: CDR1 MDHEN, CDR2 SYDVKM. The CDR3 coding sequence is TGTGCCAGCAGTTCCACAGGAGGTGGAAACACCATATATTTT. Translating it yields CASSSTGGGNTIYF.

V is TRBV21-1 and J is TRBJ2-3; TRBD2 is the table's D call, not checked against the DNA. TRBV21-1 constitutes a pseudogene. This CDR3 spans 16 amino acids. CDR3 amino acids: CASSTPGLAGGDTQYF. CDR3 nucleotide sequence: TGTGCCAGCAGCACCCCGGGACTAGCGGGGGGGGATACGCAGTATTTT.

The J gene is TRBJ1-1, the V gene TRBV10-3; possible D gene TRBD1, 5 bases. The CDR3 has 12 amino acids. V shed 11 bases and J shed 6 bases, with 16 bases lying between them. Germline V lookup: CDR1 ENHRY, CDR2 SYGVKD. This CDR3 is CASGKGEAEAFF. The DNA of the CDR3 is TGTGCCTCTGGGAAAGGGGAGGCTGAAGCTTTCTTT.

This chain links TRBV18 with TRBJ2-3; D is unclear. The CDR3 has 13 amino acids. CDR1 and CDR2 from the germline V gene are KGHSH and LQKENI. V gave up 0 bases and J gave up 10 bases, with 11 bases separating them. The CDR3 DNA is TGTGCCAGCTCACCACCGTTGGGGTCCGCGCAGTATTTT. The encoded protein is CASSPPLGSAQYF.

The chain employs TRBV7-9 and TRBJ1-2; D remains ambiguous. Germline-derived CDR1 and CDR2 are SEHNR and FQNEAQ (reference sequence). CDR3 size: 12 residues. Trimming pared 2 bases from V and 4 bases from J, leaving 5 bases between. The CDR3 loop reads CASSLPGYGYTF. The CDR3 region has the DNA TGTGCCAGCAGCTTACCAGGCTATGGCTACACCTTC.

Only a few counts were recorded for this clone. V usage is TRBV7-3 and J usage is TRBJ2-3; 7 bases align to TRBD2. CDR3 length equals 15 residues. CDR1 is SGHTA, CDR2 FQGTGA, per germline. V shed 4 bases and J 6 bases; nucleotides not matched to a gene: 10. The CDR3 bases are TGTGCCAGCAGCTCCCTTGCTAGCGGATCGGATACGCAGTATTTT. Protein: CASSSLASGSDTQYF.

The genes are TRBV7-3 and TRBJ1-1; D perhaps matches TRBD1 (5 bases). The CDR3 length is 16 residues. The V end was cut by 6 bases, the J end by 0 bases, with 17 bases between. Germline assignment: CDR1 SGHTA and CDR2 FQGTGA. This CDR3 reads CASRDLRAGLNTEAFF. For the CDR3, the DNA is TGTGCCAGCAGGGATTTAAGGGCAGGGCTGAACACTGAAGCTTTCTTT. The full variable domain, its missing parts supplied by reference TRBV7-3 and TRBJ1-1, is GAGVSQTPSNKVTEKGKYVELRCDPISGHTALYWYRQSLGQGPEFLIYFQGTGAADDSGLPNDRFFAVRPEGSVSTLKIQRTERGDSAVYLCASRDLRAGLNTEAFFGQGTRLTVV.

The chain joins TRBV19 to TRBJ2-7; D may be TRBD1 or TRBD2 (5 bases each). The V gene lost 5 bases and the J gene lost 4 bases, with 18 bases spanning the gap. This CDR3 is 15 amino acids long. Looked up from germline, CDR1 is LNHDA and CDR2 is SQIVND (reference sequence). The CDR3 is CASSLYGASSYEQYF. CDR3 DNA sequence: TGTGCCAGTAGTCTCTACGGGGCCTCCTCATACGAGCAGTACTTC. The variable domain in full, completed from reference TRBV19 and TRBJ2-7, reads DGGITQSPKYLFRKEGQNVTLSCEQNLNHDAMYWYRQDPGQGLRLIYYSQIVNDFQKGDIAEGYSVSREKKESFPLTVTSAQKNPTAFYLCASSLYGASSYEQYFGPGTRLTVT.

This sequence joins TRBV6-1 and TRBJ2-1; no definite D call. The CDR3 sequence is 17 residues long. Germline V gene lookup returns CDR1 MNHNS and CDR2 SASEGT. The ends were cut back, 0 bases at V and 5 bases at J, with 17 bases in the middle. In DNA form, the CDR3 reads TGTGCCAGCAGTGAAGCGCCACTAACCCTAAATGACAATGAGCAGTTCTTC. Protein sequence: CASSEAPLTLNDNEQFF.

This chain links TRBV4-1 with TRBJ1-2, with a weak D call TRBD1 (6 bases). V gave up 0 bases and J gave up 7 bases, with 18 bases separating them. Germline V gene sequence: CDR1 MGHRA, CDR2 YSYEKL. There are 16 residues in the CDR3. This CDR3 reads CASSQDIGGAIIGYTF. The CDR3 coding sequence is TGCGCCAGCAGCCAAGATATTGGGGGGGCGATCATTGGCTACACCTTC.

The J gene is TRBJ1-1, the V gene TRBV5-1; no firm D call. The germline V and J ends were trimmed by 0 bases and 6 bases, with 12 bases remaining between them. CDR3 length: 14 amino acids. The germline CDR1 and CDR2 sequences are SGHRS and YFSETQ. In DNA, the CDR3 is TGCGCCAGCAGCTTGGTGGCCCGGGGAGCTGAAGCTTTCTTT. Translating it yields CASSLVARGAEAFF.

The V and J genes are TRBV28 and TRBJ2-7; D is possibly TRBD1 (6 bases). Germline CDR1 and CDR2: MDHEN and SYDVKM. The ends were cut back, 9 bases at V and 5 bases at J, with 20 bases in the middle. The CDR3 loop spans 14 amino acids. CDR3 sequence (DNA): TGTGCCAGTAGGACCGGGACAAGGAGCCACGAGCAGTACTTC. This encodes CASRTGTRSHEQYF. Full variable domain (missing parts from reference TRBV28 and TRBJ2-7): DVKVTQSSRYLVKRTGEKVFLECVQDMDHENMFWYRQDPGLGLRLIYFSYDVKMKEKGDIPEGYSVSREKKERFSLILESASTNQTSMYLCASRTGTRSHEQYFGPGTRLTVT.

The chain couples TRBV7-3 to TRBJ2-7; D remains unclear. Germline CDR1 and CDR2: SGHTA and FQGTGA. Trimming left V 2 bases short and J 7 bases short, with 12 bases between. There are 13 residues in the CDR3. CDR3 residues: CASSLGYSSEQYF. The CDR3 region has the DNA TGTGCCAGCAGCTTAGGCTATAGCTCGGAGCAGTACTTC.

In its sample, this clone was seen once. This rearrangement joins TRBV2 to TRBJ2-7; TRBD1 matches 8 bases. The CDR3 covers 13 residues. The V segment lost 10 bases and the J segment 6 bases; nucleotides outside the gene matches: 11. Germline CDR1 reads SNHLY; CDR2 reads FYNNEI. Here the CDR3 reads CANLGTGYTEQYF. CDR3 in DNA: TGTGCCAACCTTGGGACAGGTTATACCGAGCAGTACTTC. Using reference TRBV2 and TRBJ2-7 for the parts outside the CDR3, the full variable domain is EPEVTQTPSHQVTQMGQEVILRCVPISNHLYFYWYRQILGQKVEFLVSFYNNEISEKSEIFDDQFSVERPDGSNFTLKIRSTKLEDSAMYFCANLGTGYTEQYFGPGTRLTVT.

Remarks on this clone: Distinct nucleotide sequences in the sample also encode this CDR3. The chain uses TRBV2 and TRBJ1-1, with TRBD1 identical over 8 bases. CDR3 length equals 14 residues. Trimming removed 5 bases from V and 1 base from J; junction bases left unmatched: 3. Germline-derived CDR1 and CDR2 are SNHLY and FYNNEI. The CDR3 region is CASSLGQGNTEAFF. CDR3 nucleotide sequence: TGTGCCAGCAGTCTCGGACAGGGGAACACTGAAGCTTTCTTT.

CDR3 loop: CASSLTSGVGELFF. The CDR3 coding sequence is TGTGCCAGCAGCTTGACTAGCGGGGTCGGGGAGCTGTTTTTT. The chain recombines TRBV5-4 with TRBJ2-2; 10 bases agree with TRBD2. With V trimmed by 1 base and J by 7 bases, 1 base remained unmatched. This CDR3 spans 14 amino acids. Germline-derived CDR1 and CDR2 are SGHNT and YYREEE (reference sequence). Full variable domain (rest looked up from reference TRBV5-4 and TRBJ2-2): ETGVTQSPTHLIKTRGQQVTLRCSSQSGHNTVSWYQQALGQGPQFIFQYYREEENGRGNFPPRFSGLQFPNYSSELNVNALELDDSALYLCASSLTSGVGELFFGEGSRLTVL.

The CDR3 sequence: CASSLGGALADTQYF. DNA of the CDR3: TGTGCCAGCAGCTTAGGGGGAGCTTTGGCAGATACGCAGTATTTT. This chain connects TRBV7-2 to TRBJ2-3, with D tentatively TRBD2 (5 bases). The CDR3 spans 15 residues. V was pared by 1 base and J by 4 bases, with 12 bases between. Germline V gene sequence: CDR1 SGHTA, CDR2 FQGNSA.

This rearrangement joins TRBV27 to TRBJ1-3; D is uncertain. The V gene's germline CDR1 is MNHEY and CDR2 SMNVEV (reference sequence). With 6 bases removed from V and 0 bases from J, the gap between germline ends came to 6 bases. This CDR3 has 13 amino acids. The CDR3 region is CASRAFSGNTIYF. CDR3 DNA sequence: TGTGCCAGCAGGGCTTTCTCTGGAAACACCATATATTTT.